This T cell receptor (beta chain) was sequenced during a study of blood T cells in healthy people across ages. On the study more broadly: Capture by template switching was about one barcoded beta molecule per two T cells.

This clonotype was recorded at least ten times. Its antigen is not identified. With a J-beta primer mix and a sample-barcoded 5' primer, a second PCR ran about 7 to 11 cycles. A single record per CDR3 protein comes from TCRdb applying MiXCR to the 5' RACE reads. This table holds about 810,000 distinct CDR3 sequences, 30% to 45% found once. In germline, CDR1 is DFQATT, CDR2 SNEGSKA (reference sequence). This CDR3 is built from 14 residues. The V end lost 6 bases, the J end lost 2 bases, and 14 bases lay between the germline ends. Aged roughly 6 to 95, donors were systemically healthy Caucasians from Russia. Study observations and caveats: Observed TCR beta diversity per million T cells went down as age went up. This fall followed a roughly linear course with age. Naive T cell percentage by flow cytometry tracked strongly with beta diversity.

Sequencing was performed on blood. This chain joins TRBV20-1 and TRBJ1-5; D unresolved. The clonotype comes from a man aged 18 to 30 in good health. CDR3 sequence reads: CSATTRRGNQPQHF. DNA of the CDR3: TGCAGTGCCACGACACGGCGGGGCAATCAGCCCCAGCATTTT.